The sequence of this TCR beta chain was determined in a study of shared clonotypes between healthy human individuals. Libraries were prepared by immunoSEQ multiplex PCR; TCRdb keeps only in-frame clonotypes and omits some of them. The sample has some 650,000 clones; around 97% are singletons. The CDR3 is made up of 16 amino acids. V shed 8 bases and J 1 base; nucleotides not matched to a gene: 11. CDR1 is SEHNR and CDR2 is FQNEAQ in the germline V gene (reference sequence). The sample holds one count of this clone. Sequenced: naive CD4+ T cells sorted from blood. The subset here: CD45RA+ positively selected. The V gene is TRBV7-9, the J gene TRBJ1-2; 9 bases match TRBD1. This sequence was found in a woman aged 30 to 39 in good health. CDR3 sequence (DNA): TGTGCCAGCGCTGGACAGGGGCGTCTTCTTAACTATGGCTACACCTTC. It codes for CASAGQGRLLNYGYTF.